The present TCR beta chain was sequenced within a study of CD8+ T cells in alopecia areata. Study-wide context: Female C3H/HeJ mice aged about 7-11 weeks received skin from spontaneously alopecic C3H/HeJ graft donors aged 6-12 months. Broader study findings: Scalp repertoires also include resident alphabeta T cells from normal skin. More clonal than normal scalp was lesional scalp, particularly alopecia totalis/universalis. It was less clear whether patients shared TCRs than it was in mice, possibly because of HLA.

This clone was observed a few times. Its antigen is currently unknown. The gene names here belong to mouse. The CDR3 end lies 4 residues beyond the end of the read and is filled in from the germline J gene. cDNA serving as the sequencing template came from extracted, reverse transcribed RNA. TCRdb's copy holds only in-frame clones and misses some; the assay was immunoSEQ multiplex PCR. The sample is made up of about 270,000 clones, none counted only once. Cells pooled from cutaneous lymph nodes were sorted on CD4, CD8alpha, NKG2D, NKG2ACE and other markers. The CDR3 has 14 residues. V lost 3 bases and J lost 1, with 9 bases in between. The germline CDR1 and CDR2 sequences are LGHNA and YNLKQL (reference sequence).

Sample: CD4+ T cells sorted from a lymph node. This receptor was taken from a C3H/HeJ mouse with alopecia areata. Strain haplotype at MHC: H2-k. The chain has TRBV5 and TRBJ1-1; TRBD1 is a possible D gene (5 bases). This chain's CDR3 is CASSQERGNTEVFF. The CDR3 DNA, read in part, is TGTGCCAGCAGCCAGGAGAGGGGGAACACA.